The T cell receptor beta chain under discussion was sequenced for a study of Ad26.COV2.S vaccination and SARS-CoV-2 variants. As for the study in general: Once or twice, 56 days apart, Ad26.COV2.S was delivered intramuscularly.

In germline, CDR1 is ENHRY, CDR2 SYGVKD. This CDR3 spans 17 amino acids. V lost 2 bases to trimming and J lost 4 bases; unmatched junction nucleotides: 6. Points from the study as a whole: Non-spike TCR breadth showed similarity between vaccine and placebo recipients.

Data came from immunoSEQ multiplex PCR; TCRdb stores just in-frame clones and leaves some out. Here the sample spans 200,000 to 300,000 clones, roughly nine tenths being singletons. The treatment is: around 19 received Ad26.COV2.S at low or high dose, single or two shots; five or six received placebo; per-sample allocation not given. Collection of the samples took place on day 63 after the first injection of vaccine or placebo. The individual, an adult aged 18-55 years, was a donor in Boston. For this clone: The antigen remains unidentified.

The clonotype originates from a person between 18 and 60 years old who received the Ad26.COV2.S COVID-19 vaccine or a placebo. The chain combines TRBV10-3 with TRBJ2-5; 14 positions agree with TRBD2. The specimen comprised peripheral blood, sampled in a trial of Ad26.COV2.S vaccine versus placebo. The CDR3 reads CAISERGLAGGGETQYF. CDR3 DNA sequence: TGTGCCATCAGTGAGCGCGGACTAGCGGGGGGAGGAGAGACCCAGTACTTC.